The 18 T cell receptor beta chains presented below share a single source sample, sequenced in a study of blood T cell repertoires in COVID-19. Assay used: immunoSEQ multiplex PCR; TCRdb lists only in-frame clones, some missing. Of 400,000 to 450,000 clones listed, roughly nine tenths are singletons. The sequencing sample was made of PBMCs or T cells enriched from blood (not recorded which). The receptors come from a man aged 30-40 years who had recovered from COVID-19.

The chain carries TRBV6-5 and TRBJ1-2, with D uncertain. Germline loops: CDR1 MNHEY, CDR2 SVGAGI. CDR3 length: 14 residues. Between the trimmed V and J ends, which lost 0 bases and 7 bases, there was a span of 12 bases. CDR3 DNA: TGTGCCAGCAGTTACTCCTCCGACACCGGTGGCTACACCTTC. Its protein is CASSYSSDTGGYTF.

This chain uses TRBV6-5 with TRBJ1-4; tentatively, D is TRBD1 (5 bases). The V gene lost 2 bases and the J gene lost 8 bases, with 12 bases spanning the gap. CDR1 and CDR2 (germline): MNHEY, SVGAGI. The CDR3 is 14 residues long. DNA for the CDR3: TGTGCCAGCAGTTACAGGCAGGGCAACGAAAAACTGTTTTTT. Protein: CASSYRQGNEKLFF.

This sequence joins TRBV2 and TRBJ1-2, with D possibly matching TRBD1 (6 bases). The CDR3 contains 14 residues. Trimming shortened V by 4 bases and J by 4 bases, and 13 bases separated the two germline ends. CDR1 is SNHLY and CDR2 is FYNNEI in the germline V gene. CDR3 nucleotides: TGTGCCAGCAGTGGAACCGGACAGTCCTATGGCTACACCTTC. Translating gives CASSGTGQSYGYTF.

The chain uses TRBV2 and TRBJ2-1; 7 bases are shared with TRBD2. CDR1 is SNHLY, CDR2 FYNNEI, per germline. The V segment lost 7 bases and the J segment 6 bases; nucleotides outside the gene matches: 3. This CDR3 has 12 residues. The CDR3 loop reads CASTGLVNEQFF. For the CDR3, the DNA is TGTGCCAGCACAGGACTAGTCAATGAGCAGTTCTTC.

The V call is TRBV5-4, the J call TRBJ2-3; D not certain. The CDR3 is 13 residues long. Trimming cost V 2 bases and J 3 bases, with 7 bases left between them. Per the germline V gene, CDR1 is SGHNT and CDR2 is YYREEE (reference sequence). The CDR3 DNA reads TGTGCCAGCAGCTTCGAGTGGACAGATACGCAGTATTTT. Its protein product is CASSFEWTDTQYF.

The J gene is TRBJ1-1, the V gene TRBV19; no reliable D call. Germline-derived CDR1 and CDR2 are LNHDA and SQIVND (reference sequence). CDR3 length: 12 residues. Trimming shortened V by 4 bases and J by 5 bases, and 8 bases separated the two germline ends. CDR3 nucleotides: TGTGCCAGTAGTAGGTGGCGGACTGAAGCTTTCTTT. Translation: CASSRWRTEAFF.

The V gene is TRBV7-3, the J gene TRBJ2-3; D gene uncertain. Germline V lookup: CDR1 SGHTA, CDR2 FQGTGA. V shed 2 bases and J shed 7 bases, with 16 bases lying between them. This CDR3 is 15 amino acids long. The CDR3 DNA follows: TGTGCCAGCAGCTTACGTTCCGACTCATTGTATACGCAGTATTTT. It specifies CASSLRSDSLYTQYF.

J is TRBJ1-5 and V is TRBV7-2, with TRBD1 identical over 10 bases. This CDR3 region has 14 residues. After removal of 5 bases from V and 11 bases from J, the junction contained 9 bases not matched to a gene. The germline V gene has CDR1 SGHTA and CDR2 FQGNSA. The CDR3 is CASSPGTGVLAQHF. The CDR3 DNA follows: TGTGCCAGCAGCCCAGGGACAGGGGTTTTGGCCCAGCATTTT.

CDR3 residues: CASSPQGGVSEAFF. The CDR3 nucleotides read TGTGCCAGCTCACCACAGGGGGGGGTATCTGAAGCTTTCTTT. The rearrangement joins TRBV18 to TRBJ1-1, with D tentatively TRBD1 (6 bases). Germline-derived CDR1 and CDR2 are KGHSH and LQKENI. V gave up 1 base and J gave up 6 bases, with 12 bases separating them. This CDR3 is built from 14 residues.

This rearrangement joins TRBV7-9 to TRBJ2-3; no clear D. V was cut by 5 bases and J by 2 bases, with 14 bases left in between. This CDR3 contains 15 residues. Per the germline V gene, CDR1 is SEHNR and CDR2 is FQNEAQ (reference sequence). The CDR3 DNA follows: TGTGCCAGCAGCACCTACGCGGTTTCCACAGATACGCAGTATTTT. Translating gives CASSTYAVSTDTQYF.

The genes are TRBV18 and TRBJ2-7, with TRBD2 matching 12 bases. The germline V gene has CDR1 KGHSH and CDR2 LQKENI. The J segment lost 3 bases and the V segment lost 0 bases, leaving 3 bases of the junction unmatched. The CDR3 contains 16 residues. The CDR3 reads CASSPPGLAGHYEQYF. DNA of the CDR3: TGTGCCAGCTCACCACCGGGACTAGCGGGTCACTACGAGCAGTACTTC. The full variable domain, rest sourced from reference TRBV18 and TRBJ2-7, is NAGVMQNPRHLVRRRGQEARLRCSPMKGHSHVYWYRQLPEEGLKFMVYLQKENIIDESGMPKERFSAEFPKEGPSILRIQQVVRGDSAAYFCASSPPGLAGHYEQYFGPGTRLTVT.

The rearrangement joins TRBV3-1 (or the pseudogene TRBV3-2) to TRBJ1-1; D is unclear. Trimming cost V 6 bases and J 0 bases, with 17 bases left between them. The CDR3 runs to 16 residues. Germline CDR1 and CDR2: LGHDT and YNNKEL (reference sequence). In DNA form, the CDR3 reads TGTGCCAGCAGTACAACGGGTGAGTGGATGAACACTGAAGCTTTCTTT. Protein: CASSTTGEWMNTEAFF.

This rearrangement joins TRBV10-1 to TRBJ1-1; the D gene is possibly TRBD1 (6 bases). This CDR3 has 15 residues. The V end lost 0 bases, the J end lost 0 bases, and 8 bases lay between the germline ends. Germline V gene lookup returns CDR1 WNHNN and CDR2 SYGVQD (reference sequence). The CDR3 sequence: CASSESGDMNTEAFF. In DNA form, the CDR3 reads TGCGCCAGCAGTGAGTCCGGGGACATGAACACTGAAGCTTTCTTT.

This chain links TRBV29-1 with TRBJ2-5, with D possibly TRBD2 on 7 matching bases. The germline V and J ends were trimmed by 6 bases and 0 bases, with 14 bases remaining between them. Germline V lookup: CDR1 SQVTM, CDR2 ANQGSEA. This CDR3 has 14 amino acids. The DNA for the CDR3 is TGCAGCGTGGAGGGGGGGACACACCAAGAGACCCAGTACTTC. Translating it yields CSVEGGTHQETQYF.

The chain combines TRBV28 with TRBJ2-7; TRBD1 matches at 9 bases. V shed 6 bases, J shed 2 bases, and the junction held 8 bases outside the gene matches. Per germline, CDR1 MDHEN and CDR2 SYDVKM. The CDR3 extends over 15 amino acids. The CDR3 sequence: CASRIPGQGPYEQYF. The CDR3 DNA reads as TGTGCCAGCAGGATACCGGGACAGGGACCCTACGAGCAGTACTTC.

The gene calls are TRBV11-2 and TRBJ2-5, with a possible D match to TRBD1 (7 bases). The CDR3 is 15 residues long. In germline, CDR1 is SGHAT, CDR2 FQNNGV. The V end was cut by 5 bases, the J end by 1 base, with 14 bases between. The DNA of the CDR3 is TGTGCCAGCAGCCTCCAGGGGGGCCCCCAAGAGACCCAGTACTTC. Amino acids: CASSLQGGPQETQYF.

This clone was seen only a few times. Other nucleotide sequences from this sample produce the same CDR3. V gene TRBV6-1 combines with J gene TRBJ1-1; D is unresolved. Trimming removed 1 base from V and 1 base from J, with 7 bases in between. Per germline, CDR1 MNHNS and CDR2 SASEGT. The CDR3 is 14 amino acids. The CDR3 here is CASSEVFRNTEAFF. The CDR3 nucleotides read TGTGCCAGCAGTGAAGTGTTCAGGAACACTGAAGCTTTCTTT.

This clone occurred once. The chain uses TRBV29-1 and TRBJ1-1; TRBD1 matches at 7 bases. CDR3 size: 12 residues. Germline V gene sequence: CDR1 SQVTM, CDR2 ANQGSEA. The V segment lost 7 bases and the J segment 1 base; nucleotides outside the gene matches: 3. CDR3 region: CSAGQANTEAFF. The CDR3 bases are TGCAGCGCTGGACAGGCGAACACTGAAGCTTTCTTT.